The clone carrying this T cell receptor (beta chain) was detected ten times or more. Antigen specificity is unknown. Genomic DNA (from each subset) was split evenly across several immunoSEQ plates. Unsorted PBMC DNA went through sequencing on ten immunoSEQ deep assay plates. Sequenced by immunoSEQ multiplex PCR; TCRdb stores in-frame clones only, minus some. This sample has hundreds of thousands of clones, with 76% found just once. These data originate in a study of shared clonotypes between healthy human individuals. Germline V lookup: CDR1 SEHNR, CDR2 FQNEAQ (reference sequence). Trimming removed 4 bases from V and 1 base from J; junction bases left unmatched: 4. The CDR3 has 15 residues. General study findings and limits: Researchers sampled only blood; tissue repertoires likely differ.

The donors were adults (healthy and HIV-negative) with no recent acute infections or vaccinations. The sequencing input was PBMCs. This TCR was sampled from a woman aged 40 to 50 in good health. Some clones in this sample may be carry-over from other donors' samples. The chain links TRBV7-9 to TRBJ2-3; 8 bases fit TRBD2. The CDR3 protein is CASSSPGLGTDTQYF. CDR3 coding DNA: TGTGCCAGCAGCTCGCCGGGACTAGGCACAGATACGCAGTATTTT.